Each of the 7 T cell receptor beta chains below was sequenced from the same sample in a study of T cells in Graves' hyperthyroidism and ophthalmopathy. RNA transcripts yielded amplified TCR beta CDR3 regions. TCR CDR3 regions were first amplified by RT-PCR with HTBI primers. One entry per CDR3 protein, called by TCRdb with MiXCR from the multiplex PCR reads. The data show some 420,000 distinct CDR3 sequences, approximately 15% seen once. Specimen: blood. The receptor source for this set is a woman between 18 and 30 years old with Graves' hyperthyroidism.

In this sample, this clonotype turned up many times. The chain recombines TRBV19 with TRBJ2-6, with D possibly matching TRBD1 (6 bases). Germline V gene sequence: CDR1 LNHDA, CDR2 SQIVND (reference sequence). Deletions cut 3 bases from V and 0 bases from J, with 18 bases between. The CDR3 spans 19 residues. The CDR3 here is CASSIAGQGPFSGANVLTF. The CDR3 DNA sequence: TGTGCCAGTAGTATTGCTGGGCAGGGGCCGTTCTCTGGGGCCAACGTCCTGACTTTC.

The chain joins TRBV7-9 to TRBJ2-7; TRBD1 agrees at 9 bases. The CDR3 runs to 16 residues. The junction had 9 bases not matched to a gene; V was cut back by 5 bases and J by 1 base. Germline CDR1 and CDR2: SEHNR and FQNEAQ (reference sequence). CDR3 nucleotide sequence: TGTGCCAGCAGCGCCCTGATGGGACAGGGATCCTACGAGCAGTACTTC. The encoded protein is CASSALMGQGSYEQYF.

This clonotype has ten or more counts. V usage is TRBV3-1 and J usage is TRBJ2-7; D might be TRBD1 (6 bases). CDR1 LGHDT and CDR2 YNNKEL come from the germline V gene (reference sequence). V was pared by 3 bases and J by 2 bases, with 11 bases between. This CDR3 spans 14 amino acids. The CDR3 region is CASSQTGGPYEQYF. In DNA form, the CDR3 reads TGTGCCAGCAGCCAGACAGGTGGACCCTACGAGCAGTACTTC.

The chain employs TRBV14 and TRBJ2-5; TRBD1 matches 9 bases. Per germline, CDR1 SGHDN and CDR2 FVKESK. V was clipped by 2 bases and J by 4 bases; unmatched bases: 5. This CDR3 contains 15 residues. In DNA, the CDR3 is TGTGCCAGCAGCCAATGGCGGGACAGGGCAGAGACCCAGTACTTC. Protein sequence: CASSQWRDRAETQYF. Full variable domain (rest looked up from reference TRBV14 and TRBJ2-5): EAGVTQFPSHSVIEKGQTVTLRCDPISGHDNLYWYRRVMGKEIKFLLHFVKESKQDESGMPNNRFLAERTGGTYSTLKVQPAELEDSGVYFCASSQWRDRAETQYFGPGTRLLVL.

This clonotype was observed many times. This chain connects TRBV7-3 to TRBJ2-1; 8 nucleotides match TRBD2. CDR1 is SGHTA and CDR2 is FQGTGA in the germline V gene. V dropped 4 bases and J dropped 6; count of bases not matched to a gene: 2. This CDR3 region has 13 residues. CDR3 DNA: TGTGCCAGCAGCTCAGGGACTAGCAATGAGCAGTTCTTC. It specifies CASSSGTSNEQFF.

This clonotype was picked up a small number of times. The V gene is TRBV6-1, the J gene TRBJ2-6; 7 nucleotides line up with TRBD1. Germline V gene lookup returns CDR1 MNHNS and CDR2 SASEGT. This CDR3 contains 15 residues. The V segment lost 5 bases and the J segment 2 bases; nucleotides outside the gene matches: 3. CDR3 bases: TGTGCCAGCAGTACAACAGGGGCTGGGGCCAACGTCCTGACTTTC. Protein product: CASSTTGAGANVLTF.

V is TRBV29-1 and J is TRBJ1-1; 11 bases fit TRBD1. The CDR3 has 13 amino acids. The J segment lost 6 bases and the V segment lost 7 bases, leaving 7 bases of the junction unmatched. Per the germline V gene, CDR1 is SQVTM and CDR2 is ANQGSEA. CDR3 sequence (DNA): TGCAGCGGTAGGACAGGGGGCGTCTCTGAAGCTTTCTTT. Translating gives CSGRTGGVSEAFF.